This T cell receptor (beta chain) was documented in a study of blood T cells in healthy people across ages. Study results and caveats: Higher naive T cell percentage went strongly together with higher TCR beta diversity. The CMV status of each donor remained undetermined, and this could have confounded shifts in expanded clonotypes. Whereas aged donors had fewer naive CD4+ cells, long-lived donors had more of them and higher diversity.

Germline assignment: CDR1 SGHAT and CDR2 FQDESV (reference sequence). CDR3 length: 15 residues. Trimming stripped 3 bases from V and 7 bases from J, with 18 bases between. Regarding this clonotype: As yet, its antigen is unknown.

For the second PCR, which ran for about 6 to 11 cycles, a sample-barcoded 5' primer and a J-beta primer mix were used. A single record per CDR3 protein comes from TCRdb applying MiXCR to the 5' RACE reads. This table has approximately 680,000 distinct CDR3 sequences, approximately 30% appearing once. Sequenced sample: blood. The chain has TRBV11-1 and TRBJ1-2; no clear D. This receptor was taken from a woman aged 80 or over in good health. The CDR3 loop is CASSFVRASFRGYTF. CDR3 sequence (DNA): TGTGCCAGCAGCTTCGTTCGAGCATCTTTTCGTGGCTACACCTTC. Looking up the rest from reference TRBV11-1 and TRBJ1-2 gives the full variable domain: EAEVAQSPRYKITEKSQAVAFWCDPISGHATLYWYRQILGQGPELLVQFQDESVVDDSQLPKDRFSAERLKGVDSTLKIQPAELGDSAMYLCASSFVRASFRGYTFGSGTRLTVV.